The TCR beta chain described here comes from a study of response to subunit inactivated influenza vaccine. General observations from the study: A suggestion made by the authors is that each seasonal influenza vaccination recruits few new T cells.

Germline CDR1 and CDR2: DFQATT and SNEGSKA (reference sequence). The CDR3 extends over 13 amino acids. The V end lost 0 bases, the J end lost 5 bases, and 9 bases lay between the germline ends. This clonotype has more than one count but fewer than ten. The antigen is not known. TCRdb re-derived calls from the RT-PCR reads in MiXCR, one entry per CDR3 protein. Here the sample spans over 400,000 distinct CDR3 sequences, 10% to 11% being singletons. The chain uses TRBV20-1 and TRBJ2-3; D might be TRBD1 (6 bases). Sequenced material: PBMCs from blood, taken roughly 47 days after vaccination. The source is a man aged 45 to 65 who received an inactivated influenza vaccine. CDR3 coding DNA: TGCAGTGCTAGAGAGAGGGGGATAGATACGCAGTATTTT. It is translated as CSARERGIDTQYF.